Each of the 10 T cell receptor beta chains below was sequenced from the same sample in a study of T-cell reconstitution after alpha-beta-depleted transplantation in children (dated by TCRdb to about 2016). The treatment or condition label, as the study defines it: allogeneic hematopoietic cell transplantation with graft depleted of TCRalphabeta T cells and CD19 B cells. The library was prepared using PCR. These reads were obtained on an Illumina HiSeq 2500. TCR libraries were prepared with molecular barcoding, using unique molecular identifiers to normalize TCRbeta repertoire quantification. In TCRdb, the public reads were trimmed at Q25 with fastp and aligned with MiXCR, with productive beta chains retained. For every CDR3 protein sequence, its rows merge into one entry that carries the most common genes and DNA. In this sample the table shows about 200,000 distinct CDR3 sequences, roughly 7.1% of which occur a single time. Of the sample, 5.5% falls within the top ten clones.

Sequencing was performed on PBMCs, taken before TCRalphabeta/CD19-depleted stem cell transplant. All receptors come from a boy aged 2 to 10 with acute lymphoblastic leukemia, due to receive a stem cell transplant.

This clonotype has ten or more counts. The chain couples TRBV7-8 to TRBJ1-2; 7 positions agree with TRBD1. Germline CDR1 and CDR2: SGHVS and FQNEAQ. J was trimmed by 2 bases and V by 4 bases; bases with no gene match: 7. The CDR3 is made up of 15 amino acids. This chain's CDR3 is CASSSYRQGNYGYTF. CDR3 nucleotide sequence: TGTGCCAGCAGCTCTTACAGACAGGGAAACTATGGCTACACCTTC.

In its sample, this clonotype was seen many times. The chain links TRBV5-1 to TRBJ1-5; TRBD1 matches 7 bases. From germline, CDR1 is SGHRS and CDR2 YFSETQ. The V and J ends lost 1 base and 5 bases, in that order; junction bases with no gene match: 3. CDR3 length: 14 amino acids. CDR3 sequence reads: CASSLTGEDQPQHF. CDR3 DNA sequence: TGCGCCAGCAGCTTGACAGGGGAGGATCAGCCCCAGCATTTT. The complete variable domain, with remaining parts taken from reference TRBV5-1 and TRBJ1-5, reads KAGVTQTPRYLIKTRGQQVTLSCSPISGHRSVSWYQQTPGQGLQFLFEYFSETQRNKGNFPGRFSGRQFSNSRSEMNVSTLELGDSALYLCASSLTGEDQPQHFGDGTRLSIL.

This clonotype has only a few counts. The V gene is TRBV30, the J gene TRBJ2-7; D gene unclear. The CDR3 loop spans 12 amino acids. The germline V gene encodes CDR1 GTSNPN and CDR2 SVGIG (reference sequence). The ends were cut back, 3 bases at V and 5 bases at J, with 11 bases in the middle. CDR3 sequence reads: CAWSGEPNEQYF. CDR3 DNA: TGTGCCTGGAGCGGAGAGCCCAACGAGCAGTACTTC.

At least ten counts were recorded for this clonotype. The chain is built from TRBV5-6 and TRBJ2-7; D is possibly TRBD2 (5 bases). The CDR3 runs to 13 residues. Looked up from germline, CDR1 is SGHDT and CDR2 is YYEEEE. V was trimmed by 3 bases and J by 3 bases, leaving 10 bases between them. The CDR3 DNA reads TGTGCCAGCAGCTATGGAGGCAGCTACGAGCAGTACTTC. This sequence encodes CASSYGGSYEQYF.

This clonotype was seen at least ten times. DNA for the CDR3: TGTGCCAGCTCACCACAGGACCTTCAAGTGTCCGGGGAGCTGTTTTTT. This encodes CASSPQDLQVSGELFF. The J gene is TRBJ2-2, the V gene TRBV18; D ambiguous. CDR1 KGHSH and CDR2 LQKENI come from the germline V gene. V was shortened by 1 base and J by 6 bases, with 15 bases between the two germline ends. This CDR3 contains 16 residues.

This clonotype occurred many times. The CDR3 loop reads CASSSSSLGYEQYF. CDR3 DNA sequence: TGTGCCAGCAGCTCAAGCAGCTTAGGGTACGAGCAGTACTTC. The rearrangement links TRBV7-2 to TRBJ2-7; D is uncertain. The CDR3 loop spans 14 amino acids. V lost 4 bases and J 4 bases, leaving 14 bases between the germline ends. Germline CDR1 is SGHTA and CDR2 is FQGNSA.

This clonotype was detected many times. The rearrangement joins TRBV28 to TRBJ2-4; 8 bases match TRBD1. J was trimmed by 8 bases and V by 2 bases; bases with no gene match: 17. The CDR3 sequence is 18 residues long. Germline loops: CDR1 MDHEN, CDR2 SYDVKM. Here the CDR3 reads CASSLIPRGQGARHIQYF. The CDR3 DNA follows: TGTGCCAGCAGTTTAATACCTCGCGGGCAGGGGGCGCGACACATTCAGTACTTC.

The gene calls are TRBV7-9 and TRBJ1-2, with 10 positions matching TRBD1. The V segment lost 1 base and the J segment 4 bases; nucleotides outside the gene matches: 0. The CDR3 loop spans 14 amino acids. Germline V gene sequence: CDR1 SEHNR, CDR2 FQNEAQ (reference sequence). For the CDR3, the DNA is TGTGCCAGCAGCTTAGGGACAGGGGGCTATGGCTACACCTTC. This codes for CASSLGTGGYGYTF.

Worth noting for this clonotype: With a much larger clone just one base away, this may be a read error. V usage is TRBV7-2 and J usage is TRBJ1-1, with D unclear. V was clipped by 1 base and J by 3 bases, with 6 bases between them. Germline loops: CDR1 SGHTA, CDR2 FQGNSA. CDR3 length: 13 amino acids. The CDR3 sequence: CASSLVEDTEAFF. CDR3 bases: TGTGCCAGCAGCTTAGTGGAGGACACTGAAGCTTTCTTT.

The J gene is TRBJ2-7, the V gene TRBV20-1, with 12 bases that match TRBD1. There are 16 residues in the CDR3. After removal of 1 base from V and 6 bases from J, the junction contained 10 bases not matched to a gene. The germline V gene encodes CDR1 DFQATT and CDR2 SNEGSKA (reference sequence). The CDR3 DNA sequence: TGCAGTGCTAGAGGCGTTTTTGGGGGACAGGGGGCCGAGCAGTACTTC. This translates into CSARGVFGGQGAEQYF.